The 11 T cell receptor beta chains given below trace back to one sample, sequenced in a study of neurological immune-mediated disorders. TCRdb fed the 5' RACE reads into MiXCR, producing one record per CDR3 protein. This sample has tens of thousands of distinct CDR3 sequences, with more than 9% found just once. The specimen sequenced was PBMCs. These receptors originate from a woman aged 55-70 years with HTLV-1-associated myelopathy (HAM/TSP).

This chain connects TRBV5-6 to TRBJ1-1; D unresolved. Germline V CDR1 and CDR2: SGHDT, YYEEEE. With 4 bases removed from V and 1 base from J, the gap between germline ends came to 17 bases. This CDR3 has 16 residues. The CDR3, as DNA: TGTGCCAGCAGCATGTATTATGACATGACGAACACTGAAGCTTTCTTT. This encodes CASSMYYDMTNTEAFF.

This clonotype has ten or more counts. V usage is TRBV20-1 and J usage is TRBJ2-7; a weak D match, TRBD1 (5 bases). V was pared by 5 bases and J by 6 bases, with 23 bases between. Germline V gene lookup returns CDR1 DFQATT and CDR2 SNEGSKA (reference sequence). This CDR3 is built from 15 residues. The CDR3 DNA is TGCAGTGCTCTAGGCAGGGCTGGAATCCTTTCCGAGCAGTACTTC. This encodes CSALGRAGILSEQYF.

This clonotype was detected many times. This chain joins TRBV2 and TRBJ1-4; D gene uncertain. Trimming removed 1 base at V and 8 bases at J, with 11 bases between. Germline V gene lookup returns CDR1 SNHLY and CDR2 FYNNEI. CDR3 length equals 14 residues. The CDR3 reads CASSEGGTEEKLFF. The CDR3 DNA is TGTGCCAGCAGTGAAGGGGGTACGGAGGAAAAACTGTTTTTT.

This clonotype was detected once. This may arise from a read error, as a much more abundant clone is one base away. This rearrangement joins TRBV15 to TRBJ1-4, with D unresolved. The CDR3 length is 15 residues. Germline V gene lookup returns CDR1 LNHNV and CDR2 YYDKDF (reference sequence). The CDR3 loop reads CANSRDKSLGEKLFF. The DNA for the CDR3 is TGTGCCAACAGCAGAGATAAATCCTTGGGTGAAAAACTGTTTTTT. Drawing the rest from reference TRBV15 and TRBJ1-4, the complete variable domain is DAMVIQNPRYQVTQFGKPVTLSCSQTLNHNVMYWYQQKSSQAPKLLFHYYDKDFNNEADTPDNFQSRRPNTSFCFLDIRSPGLGDTAMYLCANSRDKSLGEKLFFGSGTQLSVL.

The chain recombines TRBV20-1 with TRBJ2-7; possibly TRBD2 for D (5 bases). Trimming pared 4 bases from V and 2 bases from J, leaving 9 bases between. The length of the CDR3 is 12 residues. CDR1 and CDR2 from the germline V gene are DFQATT and SNEGSKA (reference sequence). The CDR3 region is CSAKLGTYEQYF. The CDR3 nucleotides are TGCAGTGCTAAACTAGGTACCTACGAGCAGTACTTC.

This clonotype was detected ten times or more. The chain couples TRBV19 to TRBJ1-1, with D unresolved. V lost 1 base, J lost 0 bases, and 9 bases lay in between. CDR3 size: 15 residues. In germline, CDR1 is LNHDA, CDR2 SQIVND (reference sequence). The CDR3 is CASSIGNLMNTEAFF. For the CDR3, the DNA is TGTGCCAGTAGTATAGGGAACTTGATGAACACTGAAGCTTTCTTT.

This clonotype was counted at least ten times. The chain links TRBV6-5 to TRBJ2-2, with TRBD1 identical over 8 bases. Germline V lookup: CDR1 MNHEY, CDR2 SVGAGI. Unmatched junction bases numbered 3, after V lost 6 bases and J lost 6 bases. The CDR3 has 13 amino acids. In DNA form, the CDR3 reads TGTGCCAGCAGGACAGGGGAGGCCGGGGAGCTGTTTTTT. The encoded protein is CASRTGEAGELFF.

This clonotype was counted ten times or more. The V call is TRBV30, the J call TRBJ1-1; D not resolved. Between the trimmed V and J ends, which lost 5 bases and 0 bases, there was a span of 10 bases. CDR1 GTSNPN and CDR2 SVGIG come from the germline V gene (reference sequence). The length of the CDR3 is 13 residues. The CDR3 region is CAWYAGLNTEAFF. The CDR3 DNA follows: TGTGCCTGGTATGCGGGGTTGAACACTGAAGCTTTCTTT.

CDR3 amino acids: CASLPRTGGGSEQFF. The CDR3 DNA reads TGTGCCAGTCTGCCGCGGACAGGGGGTGGCAGTGAGCAGTTCTTC. The chain couples TRBV19 to TRBJ2-1; 10 nucleotides match TRBD1. CDR3 size: 15 residues. Losses at the gene ends were 8 bases for V and 9 bases for J; bases not matched to a gene: 13. Germline V gene lookup returns CDR1 LNHDA and CDR2 SQIVND (reference sequence).

This clonotype appeared many times. The chain uses TRBV20-1 and TRBJ2-3; tentatively, D is TRBD1 (6 bases). The V end lost 0 bases, the J end lost 3 bases, and 13 bases lay between the germline ends. Germline V CDR1 and CDR2: DFQATT, SNEGSKA (reference sequence). The CDR3 totals 15 residues. In nucleotides, the CDR3 is TGCAGTGCTAGAGATCAGGGGCGCGGGACAGATACGCAGTATTTT. Amino acids: CSARDQGRGTDTQYF.

This clonotype showed up many times. V and J are TRBV20-1 and TRBJ2-1; 7 bases line up with TRBD2. This CDR3 has 16 residues. Germline trimming cut 0 bases from V and 4 bases from J; bases unmatched to any gene: 9. Germline V CDR1 and CDR2: DFQATT, SNEGSKA (reference sequence). This CDR3 is CSARDLIPRGYNEQFF. The CDR3 bases are TGCAGTGCTAGAGATCTTATTCCGCGGGGGTACAATGAGCAGTTCTTC.